This T cell receptor (beta chain) emerged from a study of response to subunit inactivated influenza vaccine. Findings of the study overall: Authors proposed each seasonal influenza vaccination draws in few new T cells.

Germline CDR1 is SEHNR and CDR2 is FQNEAQ (reference sequence). The CDR3 is 14 residues long. On this clonotype: The antigen remains undetermined.

TCRdb re-analysed the RT-PCR reads in MiXCR, keeping a single row per CDR3 protein. This sample yields 550,000 to 800,000 distinct CDR3 sequences, of which around 14% are seen a single time; 9.5% to 13% belongs to the top ten. The rearrangement links TRBV7-9 to TRBJ1-1, with 9 nucleotides matching TRBD1. This clonotype originated in a man aged 45 to 65 who received an inactivated influenza vaccine. Sample: PBMCs from blood, taken roughly 12 days after vaccination. The CDR3 DNA sequence: TGTGCAACGGGACAGGGATCCCCGATCCTGAAAGCTTTCTTT. Encoded protein: CATGQGSPILKAFF.